The T cell receptor beta chain described here comes from a study of blood T cell repertoires in COVID-19 (TCRdb year 2020). As for the study more broadly: Samples covering the acute and convalescent phases of COVID-19 were provided by collaborators in the United States, Italy and Spain. Where available, HLA class I and class II types were obtained from metadata supplied by the sample provider rather than from assay-based typing. The repertoires were released in a freely available public database intended as a resource for research on the immune response to SARS-CoV-2. The prospective study material was composed of cDNA or gDNA derived from T cells, B-cell-depleted T cells, or PBMCs. Sample metadata almost always included a de-identified subject ID, COVID-19 status, age in years and sex. Subjects who had been exposed to COVID-19, were actively infected with it, or had recovered from it provided the deeply sampled blood TCRbeta repertoires that made up the dataset. The samples were drawn from the first 160 participants of the ongoing ImmuneRACE study and from 1,200 or so subjects provided by 6 global collaborators.

Looking up the germline V gene yields CDR1 ENHRY and CDR2 SYGVKD. The CDR3 sequence holds 14 residues, the cysteine and phenylalanine included. The CDR3 DNA has 42 bases and is translated from base 1. Trimming at the junction amounts to 3 bases on V and 5 bases on J, and the germline ends lie 10 bases apart. This clone was detected only once. Its cognate antigen has yet to be identified. No base-level quality is on record; no much larger clone is a single base apart. Samples from volunteer blood donors who had recovered from COVID-19 were contributed by a second Seattle source. Whole blood was collected in K2EDTA tubes by collaborating institutions according to the institutions' own protocols. For TCRbeta analysis, collaborators shipped samples as frozen whole blood, isolated PBMCs, or DNA extracted from either of those sample types. The immunoSEQ Assay, a bias-controlled multiplex PCR, was used to amplify TCRbeta CDR3 regions from genomic DNA. The original pipeline was this. The number of nucleated cells in each sample was estimated from the amplification of reference gene primers within the assay. To quantify the absolute abundance of each unique TCRbeta CDR3 rearrangement, sequence reads were collapsed and filtered. For each sample, productive Simpson clonality was calculated as the square root of Simpson's diversity index over productive rearrangements. TCRdb mirrors the immuneACCESS table, restricted to in-frame sequences. Some clones are absent from its copies; in checked studies, under half trace to an unresolved V gene, and the reason for the others is unknown. The V and J calls and clone size are taken from that table; D and trimming were inferred from the DNA. Here the sample has under 300,000 clones; around 83% occur a single time. About 1.9% of the sample is held by the ten biggest clonotypes.

General findings and caveats noted by the study authors: The quantity of clinical and demographic metadata differed by source and by participant and was supplied without curation.

The origin of this receptor is a man aged 25 to 45 who had recovered from COVID-19. The V and J segments used are TRBV10-3 and TRBJ2-2; 6 matching bases give a weak D call of TRBD1. The sequenced sample was peripheral blood. The DNA reads TGTGCCATCAGTGACCAGGGGTCTACCGGGGAGCTGTTTTTT. It translates to CAISDQGSTGELFF.